The 17 T cell receptor beta chains given below trace back to one sample, sequenced in a study of T cells after yellow fever vaccination. A single record per CDR3 protein comes from TCRdb applying MiXCR to the 5' RACE reads. The table shows under 200,000 distinct CDR3 sequences, with about 11% occurring only once. The sequencing here drew on CD8+ T cells sorted from PBMCs, taken 15 days after the yellow fever booster vaccination. These receptor sequences come from a man younger than 35 who received the YFV17D yellow fever vaccine.

The genes are TRBV6-6 and TRBJ2-1; tentatively, D is TRBD1 (7 bases). The V and J ends lost 2 bases and 2 bases respectively, with 13 bases between them. Per germline, CDR1 MNHNY and CDR2 SVGAGI (reference sequence). The CDR3 consists of 16 residues. CDR3 DNA: TGTGCCAGCAGTTACGTGGTCAGGGGGGCCTACAATGAGCAGTTCTTC. It encodes CASSYVVRGAYNEQFF.

This clonotype came up a few times. V gene TRBV4-1 combines with J gene TRBJ1-3; D is undetermined. The CDR3 contains 16 residues. Germline loops: CDR1 MGHRA, CDR2 YSYEKL. Trimming left V 1 base short and J 0 bases short, with 10 bases between. The CDR3 coding sequence is TGCGCCAGCAGCCAAGTCGTTGGAGCCTCTGGAAACACCATATATTTT. Protein product: CASSQVVGASGNTIYF.

This clonotype was counted only a few times. The gene calls are TRBV9 and TRBJ2-6, with 10 bases that match TRBD2. V was clipped by 2 bases and J by 0 bases; unmatched bases: 11. There are 20 residues in the CDR3. Germline lookup yields CDR1 SGDLS and CDR2 YYNGEE. Here the CDR3 DNA reads TGTGCCAGCAGCGTCCTAGCGGGGGCCGCCCCCCGCTCTGGGGCCAACGTCCTGACTTTC. Its protein product is CASSVLAGAAPRSGANVLTF.

This clonotype was found a few times. The CDR3 region has the DNA TGTGCCAGCAGCACAGGGATCTATGGCTACACCTTC. Translating gives CASSTGIYGYTF. V is TRBV7-9 and J is TRBJ1-2; possibly TRBD1 for D (6 bases). Looked up from germline, CDR1 is SEHNR and CDR2 is FQNEAQ (reference sequence). This CDR3 contains 12 residues. The germline V and J ends were trimmed by 5 bases and 4 bases, with 8 bases remaining between them.

V gene TRBV6-2 or TRBV6-3 combines with J gene TRBJ2-4; TRBD1 matches 8 bases. Germline CDR1 is MNHEY and CDR2 is SVGEGT. The length of the CDR3 is 15 residues. Unmatched junction bases numbered 10, after V lost 6 bases and J lost 6 bases. The CDR3 DNA sequence: TGTGCCAGCAGCACCGGGACAGGCGGCCTAAACATTCAGTACTTC. It encodes CASSTGTGGLNIQYF.

The chain couples TRBV4-2 to TRBJ1-6, with TRBD1 as a possible D gene (5 bases). The V gene lost 1 base and the J gene lost 8 bases, with 12 bases spanning the gap. CDR3 length equals 15 residues. Germline CDR1 reads LGHNA; CDR2 reads YNFKEQ. The CDR3 region has the DNA TGTGCCAGCAGCCAAGCCGGGACGAGGGATTCACCCCTCCACTTT. Protein product: CASSQAGTRDSPLHF.

In this sample, this clonotype turned up a few times. The rearrangement links TRBV5-1 to TRBJ2-7; D gene uncertain. CDR3 length: 13 amino acids. Germline loops: CDR1 SGHRS, CDR2 YFSETQ. With 7 bases removed from V and 5 bases from J, the gap between germline ends came to 16 bases. DNA for the CDR3: TGCGCCAGCTCGACCCGGGCACACCACGAGCAGTACTTC. Amino acid sequence: CASSTRAHHEQYF. The whole variable domain, filled in from reference TRBV5-1 and TRBJ2-7, reads KAGVTQTPRYLIKTRGQQVTLSCSPISGHRSVSWYQQTPGQGLQFLFEYFSETQRNKGNFPGRFSGRQFSNSRSEMNVSTLELGDSALYLCASSTRAHHEQYFGPGTRLTVT.

The chain carries TRBV5-1 and TRBJ2-2; possibly TRBD1 for D (6 bases). Trimming removed 2 bases from V and 5 bases from J, with 7 bases in between. The V gene's germline CDR1 is SGHRS and CDR2 YFSETQ. The CDR3 consists of 13 residues. The CDR3 reads CASSFRGTGELFF. In DNA, the CDR3 is TGCGCCAGCAGCTTCAGGGGTACCGGGGAGCTGTTTTTT.

This chain uses TRBV7-9 with TRBJ2-3, with D tentatively TRBD1 or TRBD2 (5 bases each). Germline V gene sequence: CDR1 SEHNR, CDR2 FQNEAQ (reference sequence). The CDR3 runs to 17 residues. V was pared by 5 bases and J by 5 bases, with 23 bases between. The CDR3 nucleotides are TGTGCCAGCAGCCCTAGCCCCGGGACCGAAGGTAGAGATACGCAGTATTTT. Protein product: CASSPSPGTEGRDTQYF.

This clonotype occurred a few times. The rearrangement joins TRBV4-3 to TRBJ2-4, with D perhaps matching TRBD1 (5 bases). Germline V lookup: CDR1 LGHNA, CDR2 YSLEER. Trimming removed 1 base at V and 7 bases at J, with 14 bases between. The CDR3 has 15 residues. The CDR3 loop is CASSQVWTSLNIQYF. The CDR3 region has the DNA TGCGCCAGCAGCCAAGTTTGGACATCCCTCAACATTCAGTACTTC.

The CDR3 nucleotides read TGCGCCAGCAGCCAGAAATCGACAGGGGACAGGGGCAGTTCTTGGGTCTACGAGCAGTACTTC. It encodes CASSQKSTGDRGSSWVYEQYF. The genes are TRBV4-3 and TRBJ2-7, with TRBD1 matching 10 bases. J was trimmed by 3 bases and V by 3 bases; bases with no gene match: 23. The CDR3 covers 21 residues. Germline V gene data show CDR1 as LGHNA and CDR2 as YSLEER.

The chain uses TRBV28 and TRBJ2-3; weak D call: TRBD1 (6 bases). CDR1 and CDR2 from the germline V gene are MDHEN and SYDVKM. Trimming left V 7 bases short and J 5 bases short, with 22 bases between. This CDR3 comprises 16 residues. CDR3 sequence reads: CASNYEDSRGGDTQYF. The CDR3 nucleotides read TGTGCCAGCAATTACGAGGATTCCAGGGGTGGAGATACGCAGTATTTT. The variable domain in full, completed from reference TRBV28 and TRBJ2-3, reads DVKVTQSSRYLVKRTGEKVFLECVQDMDHENMFWYRQDPGLGLRLIYFSYDVKMKEKGDIPEGYSVSREKKERFSLILESASTNQTSMYLCASNYEDSRGGDTQYFGPGTRLTVL.

The chain joins TRBV27 to TRBJ2-3, with D perhaps matching TRBD2 (6 bases). The CDR3 has 15 amino acids. Germline CDR1 MNHEY, CDR2 SMNVEV (reference sequence). Trimming took off 8 bases at V and 0 bases at J, with 15 bases between the two ends. The chain's CDR3 is CASGTGPSSTDTQYF. CDR3 DNA sequence: TGTGCCAGCGGGACTGGCCCCTCTAGCACAGATACGCAGTATTTT.

This clonotype was seen repeatedly, ten times or more. The chain is built from TRBV5-6 and TRBJ2-7; 8 bases map to TRBD1. Trimming took 0 bases from V and 4 from J; bases not matched to a gene: 0. Germline assignment: CDR1 SGHDT and CDR2 YYEEEE. CDR3 size: 13 residues. The CDR3 reads CASSLGTGYEQYF. The CDR3 DNA is TGTGCCAGCAGCTTGGGGACAGGGTACGAGCAGTACTTC. Variable domain in full (rest from reference TRBV5-6 and TRBJ2-7): DAGVTQSPTHLIKTRGQQVTLRCSPKSGHDTVSWYQQALGQGPQFIFQYYEEEERQRGNFPDRFSGHQFPNYSSELNVNALLLGDSALYLCASSLGTGYEQYFGPGTRLTVT.

This clonotype appeared many times. The gene calls are TRBV28 and TRBJ2-2, with D possibly matching TRBD1 (6 bases). Germline V gene lookup returns CDR1 MDHEN and CDR2 SYDVKM. This CDR3 comprises 15 residues. Trimming cost V 6 bases and J 7 bases, with 18 bases left between them. CDR3 DNA: TGTGCCAGCAGCCCCGCTAACAGGGTGGACGGGGAGCTGTTTTTT. It codes for CASSPANRVDGELFF.

This clonotype was found a few times. The V call is TRBV5-1, the J call TRBJ1-1, with D unclear. V was pared by 0 bases and J by 4 bases, with 10 bases between. The CDR3 consists of 14 residues. Germline values: CDR1 SGHRS, CDR2 YFSETQ. CDR3 sequence reads: CASSLVGRVTEAFF. For the CDR3, the DNA is TGCGCCAGCAGCTTGGTGGGCAGAGTCACTGAAGCTTTCTTT.

The chain is built from TRBV28 and TRBJ1-2, with D unclear. The V and J ends lost 4 bases and 5 bases respectively, with 14 bases between them. The CDR3 extends over 14 amino acids. Germline CDR1 and CDR2: MDHEN and SYDVKM. CDR3 loop: CASSSRMGNYGYTF. DNA for the CDR3: TGTGCCAGCAGTTCCCGTATGGGGAATTATGGCTACACCTTC.